This TCR beta chain was retrieved from a study of blood T cell repertoires in COVID-19. Study-wide context: Sites in the United States, Italy and Spain provided acute and convalescent COVID-19 samples.

The V gene lost 3 bases and the J gene lost 8 bases, with 10 bases spanning the gap. Germline CDR1 reads WNHNN; CDR2 reads SYGVQD (reference sequence). The CDR3 loop spans 12 amino acids. In the authors' workflow: It was from reference gene primer amplification that nucleated cell counts were estimated. The assay was immunoSEQ multiplex PCR, and TCRdb's table has in-frame clones only and misses some. The D gene and trimming were derived from the DNA, and the V and J assignments and clone size from that table. The data show 65,000 to 85,000 clones, with about nine tenths seen just once and 6.9% held by the top ten.

The sample comprised peripheral blood. This TCR derives from a human donor in a cohort sampled during active COVID-19. The chain links TRBV10-1 to TRBJ1-1; no firm D call. DNA for the CDR3: TGCGCCAGCAGTGACATTTCATCCGAAGCTTTCTTT. The encoded protein is CASSDISSEAFF.